A selection of T cell receptor beta chains follows, all from one sample in a study of identical twins. TCRdb independently ran MiXCR on the 5' RACE reads; one entry per CDR3 protein. There are 450,000 to 650,000 distinct CDR3 sequences in the sample; 15% occur only once, and roughly 0.4% lies in the top ten. These data are also associated with another study on yellow fever vaccine responses in identical twins.

Sequenced material: CD4+ T cells sorted from blood. The receptors were gathered from a woman in her late teens or twenties in good health. Each CDR3 is given with its conserved first and last residue. Fields, in order: V gene, J gene, D gene, CDR3 length, clone size, CDR3 protein, CDR3 DNA. The D gene is left open where the match is weak. Rows give clone size only sometimes, using once, few, many, or a class for an expanded clone.

TRBV4-2	TRBJ2-2	TRBD2	16	.	CASSASRLAVTGELFF	TGTGCCAGCAGCGCTTCCAGACTAGCGGTCACCGGGGAGCTGTTTTTT
TRBV24-1	TRBJ1-3	TRBD1	16	few	CATSDSGQGSGNTIYF	TGTGCCACCAGTGACTCCGGACAGGGGAGCGGAAACACCATATATTTT
TRBV5-1	TRBJ2-1	.	15	few	CASSTGLIEPGEQFF	TGCGCCAGCAGCACGGGTCTAATTGAACCGGGGGAGCAGTTCTTC
TRBV12-3/TRBV12-4	TRBJ2-2	TRBD2	15	.	CASSLSGVASGELFF	TGTGCCAGCAGTTTAAGCGGGGTAGCCTCTGGGGAGCTGTTTTTT
TRBV6-1	TRBJ2-2	.	15	few	CASSQRGADTGELFF	TGTGCCAGCAGCCAACGGGGGGCGGACACCGGGGAGCTGTTTTTT
TRBV25-1	TRBJ2-7	.	16	few	CASSNNEATGIYEQYF	TGTGCCAGCAGTAACAATGAGGCGACAGGAATCTACGAGCAGTACTTC
TRBV29-1	TRBJ2-5	.	14	many	CSAAGPQNVETQYF	TGCAGCGCTGCGGGACCCCAGAATGTAGAGACCCAGTACTTC
TRBV10-3	TRBJ1-1	.	16	.	CAISESIYRLNTEAFF	TGTGCCATCAGTGAGTCAATTTACAGATTGAACACTGAAGCTTTCTTT
TRBV5-6	TRBJ1-4	.	13	.	CASSPGQNEKLFF	TGTGCCAGCAGCCCAGGACAGAATGAAAAACTGTTTTTT
TRBV3-1	TRBJ2-3	.	16	few	CASSQVVQGTTDTQYF	TGTGCCAGCAGCCAAGTGGTGCAGGGGACCACAGATACGCAGTATTTT
TRBV20-1	TRBJ2-1	.	13	few	CSARERLWNEQFF	TGCAGTGCTCGGGAGAGGCTCTGGAATGAGCAGTTCTTC
TRBV3-1	TRBJ1-2	.	13	.	CASSQAQGDGYTF	TGTGCCAGCAGCCAAGCCCAGGGCGACGGCTACACCTTC
TRBV7-2	TRBJ2-2	.	14	few	CASSLGPTTGELFF	TGTGCCAGCAGCTTAGGACCAACCACCGGGGAGCTGTTTTTT
TRBV3-1	TRBJ1-6	.	13	few	CASSQDQATPLHF	TGTGCCAGCAGCCAAGATCAGGCTACCCCCCTCCACTTT
TRBV28	TRBJ1-6	.	18	.	CASSSSRVSFSYNSPLHF	TGTGCCAGCAGTTCCTCCCGAGTGTCCTTCTCCTATAATTCACCCCTCCACTTT
TRBV29-1	TRBJ2-1	TRBD2	14	few	CSVSTSGGYNEQFF	TGCAGCGTCTCCACTAGCGGGGGATACAATGAGCAGTTCTTC
TRBV20-1	TRBJ2-3	.	13	.	CSAPLAGPDTQYF	TGCAGTGCCCCACTGGCGGGACCAGATACGCAGTATTTT
TRBV11-1	TRBJ2-3	.	18	.	CASSFYVVAGQLTDTQYF	TGTGCCAGCAGCTTTTACGTGGTGGCGGGACAGCTCACAGATACGCAGTATTTT
TRBV20-1	TRBJ2-3	TRBD2	16	.	CCASRAERGFTDTQYF	TGCTGTGCTAGTCGGGCGGAGCGGGGGTTCACAGATACGCAGTATTTT
TRBV18	TRBJ2-1	.	17	few	CASSPVKLAGWANEQFF	TGTGCCAGCTCTCCGGTTAAACTGGCGGGATGGGCGAATGAGCAGTTCTTC
TRBV3-1	TRBJ2-5	.	15	.	CASSQQQVLGETQYF	TGTGCCAGCAGCCAACAACAGGTGTTGGGGGAGACCCAGTACTTC
TRBV4-1	TRBJ1-6	.	17	many	CASTQRPENRGNSPLHF	TGCGCCAGTACCCAGAGACCAGAAAATCGAGGGAATTCACCCCTCCACTTT
TRBV9	TRBJ1-1	.	14	.	CASSVGPANTEAFF	TGTGCCAGCAGCGTAGGACCGGCGAACACTGAAGCTTTCTTT
TRBV12-3/TRBV12-4	TRBJ2-3	TRBD1	15	few	CASVARDRVGDTQYF	TGTGCCAGCGTCGCCCGGGACAGGGTGGGAGATACGCAGTATTTT
TRBV18	TRBJ2-1	.	15	.	CASSDTVRGINEQFF	TGTGCCAGCTCCGACACGGTTCGAGGGATCAATGAGCAGTTCTTC
TRBV4-1	TRBJ1-1	.	15	few	CASSQKDRQNTEAFF	TGCGCCAGCAGCCAAAAAGACAGACAGAACACTGAAGCTTTCTTT
TRBV5-1	TRBJ1-2	TRBD1	14	.	CASSPGTGNYGYTF	TGCGCCAGCAGTCCCGGGACAGGGAACTATGGCTACACCTTC
TRBV28	TRBJ2-5	.	15	.	CASSYRGLRGETQYF	TGTGCCAGCAGTTATCGGGGGCTTCGGGGAGAGACCCAGTACTTC
TRBV12-3/TRBV12-4	TRBJ2-3	.	12	many	CASSQTTDTQYF	TGTGCCAGCAGTCAGACCACAGATACGCAGTATTTT
TRBV7-9	TRBJ2-1	TRBD2	17	few	CASSSYSSGGAYNEQFF	TGTGCCAGCAGCTCCTATAGTTCGGGGGGGGCCTACAATGAGCAGTTCTTC
TRBV29-1	TRBJ1-1	TRBD1	13	.	CSVVDRVNTEAFF	TGCAGCGTTGTAGACAGGGTGAACACTGAAGCTTTCTTT
TRBV5-6	TRBJ2-5	.	15	few	CASSPFGLSGETQYF	TGTGCCAGCAGCCCTTTTGGACTCTCAGGGGAGACCCAGTACTTC
TRBV7-6	TRBJ2-5	TRBD2	17	.	CASSFVPLAGGLETQYF	TGTGCCAGCAGCTTTGTCCCCCTAGCGGGGGGGCTAGAGACCCAGTACTTC
TRBV18	TRBJ2-1	.	15	.	CASSPPGETYNEQFF	TGTGCCAGCTCACCACCAGGGGAAACCTACAATGAGCAGTTCTTC
TRBV6-5	TRBJ2-1	.	16	few	CASSSGAGGNYNEQFF	TGTGCCAGCAGTTCGGGAGCCGGGGGCAACTACAATGAGCAGTTCTTC
TRBV12-3/TRBV12-4	TRBJ1-5	.	12	few	CASSYFDQPQHF	TGTGCCAGCAGTTACTTCGATCAGCCCCAGCATTTT
TRBV10-3	TRBJ1-2	.	12	.	CAISESDYGYTF	TGTGCCATCAGTGAGAGCGACTATGGCTACACCTTC
TRBV18	TRBJ2-7	.	13	few	CASSPLTGYEQYF	TGTGCCAGCTCTCCTCTGACAGGCTACGAGCAGTACTTC
TRBV20-1	TRBJ1-2	.	15	few	CSARDGREVNYGYTF	TGCAGTGCTAGAGATGGCCGGGAAGTTAACTATGGCTACACCTTC
TRBV20-1	TRBJ2-1	TRBD2	16	once	CSASRGLAGGRGEQFF	TGCAGTGCTAGCAGGGGACTAGCGGGAGGGCGGGGAGAGCAGTTCTTC
TRBV5-1	TRBJ2-7	TRBD2	14	.	CASSFGLAGYEQYF	TGCGCCAGCAGCTTCGGACTAGCGGGCTACGAGCAGTACTTC
TRBV20-1	TRBJ2-1	.	15	.	CSARDGAGPIDEQFF	TGCAGTGCTAGGGACGGGGCGGGGCCAATCGATGAGCAGTTCTTC
TRBV11-2	TRBJ1-2	.	14	few	CASSLARASYGYTF	TGTGCCAGCAGCTTAGCCAGGGCGAGCTATGGCTACACCTTC
TRBV6-1	TRBJ2-5	.	13	.	CASRGKNQETQYF	TGTGCCAGCAGGGGGAAGAACCAAGAGACCCAGTACTTC
TRBV6-5	TRBJ1-1	TRBD1	18	few	CASSYRRTGSALNTEAFF	TGTGCCAGCAGTTACCGACGGACAGGGAGCGCTTTGAACACTGAAGCTTTCTTT